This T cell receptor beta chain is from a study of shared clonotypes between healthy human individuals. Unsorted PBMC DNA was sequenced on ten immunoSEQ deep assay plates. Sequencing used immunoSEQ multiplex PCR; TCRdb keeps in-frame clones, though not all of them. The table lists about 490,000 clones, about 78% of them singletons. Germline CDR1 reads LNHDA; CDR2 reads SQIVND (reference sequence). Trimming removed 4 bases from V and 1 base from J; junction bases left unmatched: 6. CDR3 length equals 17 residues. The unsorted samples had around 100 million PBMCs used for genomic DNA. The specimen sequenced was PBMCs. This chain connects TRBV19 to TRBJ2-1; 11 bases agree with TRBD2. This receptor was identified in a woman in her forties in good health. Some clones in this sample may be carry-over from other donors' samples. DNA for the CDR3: TGTGCCAGTAGTACCTCACTAGCGGGAGTTTCCTACAATGAGCAGTTCTTC. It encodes CASSTSLAGVSYNEQFF.